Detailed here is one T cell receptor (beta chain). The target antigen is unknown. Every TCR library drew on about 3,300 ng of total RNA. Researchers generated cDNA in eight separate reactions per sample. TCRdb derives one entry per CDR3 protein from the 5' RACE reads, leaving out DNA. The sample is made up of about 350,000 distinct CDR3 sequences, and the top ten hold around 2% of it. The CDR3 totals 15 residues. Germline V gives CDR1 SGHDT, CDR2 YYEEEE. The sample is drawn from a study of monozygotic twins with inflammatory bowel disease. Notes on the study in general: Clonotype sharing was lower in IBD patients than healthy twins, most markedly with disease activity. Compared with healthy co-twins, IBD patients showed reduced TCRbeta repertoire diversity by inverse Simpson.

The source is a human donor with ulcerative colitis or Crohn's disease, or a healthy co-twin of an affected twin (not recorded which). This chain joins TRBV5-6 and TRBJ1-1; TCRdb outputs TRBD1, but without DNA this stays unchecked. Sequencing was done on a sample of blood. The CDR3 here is CASSPATGGRPEAFF.